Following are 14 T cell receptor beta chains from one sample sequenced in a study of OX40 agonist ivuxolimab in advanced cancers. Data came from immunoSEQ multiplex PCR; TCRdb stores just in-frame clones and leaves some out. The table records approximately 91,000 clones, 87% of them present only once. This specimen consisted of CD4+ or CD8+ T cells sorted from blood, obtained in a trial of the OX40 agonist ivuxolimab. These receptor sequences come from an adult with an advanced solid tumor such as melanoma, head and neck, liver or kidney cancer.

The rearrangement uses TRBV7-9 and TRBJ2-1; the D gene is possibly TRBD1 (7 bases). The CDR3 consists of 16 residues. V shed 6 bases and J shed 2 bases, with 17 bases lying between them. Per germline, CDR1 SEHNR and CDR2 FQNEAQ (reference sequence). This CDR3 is CASRFDREETYNEQFF. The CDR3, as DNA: TGTGCCAGCAGATTCGACAGGGAGGAAACCTACAATGAGCAGTTCTTC.

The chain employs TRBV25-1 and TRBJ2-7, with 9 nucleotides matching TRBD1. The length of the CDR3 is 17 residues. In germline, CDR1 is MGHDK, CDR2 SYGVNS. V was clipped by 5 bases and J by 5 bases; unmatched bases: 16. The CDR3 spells CASSPLQGAGGSDEQYF. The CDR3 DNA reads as TGTGCCAGCAGTCCCCTACAGGGGGCAGGGGGTAGCGACGAGCAGTACTTC.

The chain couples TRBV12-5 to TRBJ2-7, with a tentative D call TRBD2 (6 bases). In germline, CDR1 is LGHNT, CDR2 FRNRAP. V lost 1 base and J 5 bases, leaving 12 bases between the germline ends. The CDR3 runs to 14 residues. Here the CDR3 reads CASGLGTGGDEQYF. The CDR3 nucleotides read TGTGCTAGTGGTTTGGGGACCGGAGGGGACGAGCAGTACTTC.

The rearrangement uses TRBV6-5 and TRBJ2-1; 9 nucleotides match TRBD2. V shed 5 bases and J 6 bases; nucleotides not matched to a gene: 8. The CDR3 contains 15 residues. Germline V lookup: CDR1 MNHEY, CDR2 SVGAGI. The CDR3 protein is CASSLLAGFPNEQFF. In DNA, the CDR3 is TGTGCCAGCAGTCTACTAGCGGGCTTTCCCAATGAGCAGTTCTTC.

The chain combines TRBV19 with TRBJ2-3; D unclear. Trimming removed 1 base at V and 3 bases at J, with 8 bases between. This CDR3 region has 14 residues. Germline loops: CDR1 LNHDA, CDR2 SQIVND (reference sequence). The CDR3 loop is CASSIVSPTDTQYF. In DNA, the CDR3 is TGTGCCAGTAGTATAGTGTCCCCTACAGATACGCAGTATTTT.

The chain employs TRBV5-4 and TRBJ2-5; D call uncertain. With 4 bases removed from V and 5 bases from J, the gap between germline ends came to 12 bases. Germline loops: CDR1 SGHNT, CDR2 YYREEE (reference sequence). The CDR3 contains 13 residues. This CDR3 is CASSVSGAETQYF. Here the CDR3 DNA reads TGTGCCAGCAGCGTGAGTGGTGCGGAGACCCAGTACTTC.

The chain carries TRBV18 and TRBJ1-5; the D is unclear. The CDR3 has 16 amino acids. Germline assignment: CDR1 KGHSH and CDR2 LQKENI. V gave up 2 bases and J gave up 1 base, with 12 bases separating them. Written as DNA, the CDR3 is TGTGCCAGCTCACCATCAGCGCCTATGAGCAATCAGCCCCAGCATTTT. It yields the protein CASSPSAPMSNQPQHF.

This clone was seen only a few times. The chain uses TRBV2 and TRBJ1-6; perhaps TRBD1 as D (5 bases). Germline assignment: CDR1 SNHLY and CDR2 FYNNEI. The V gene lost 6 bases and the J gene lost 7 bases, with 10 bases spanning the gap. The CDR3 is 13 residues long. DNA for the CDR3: TGTGCCAGCAGAGCAGAGGGGAATTCACCCCTCCACTTT. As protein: CASRAEGNSPLHF.

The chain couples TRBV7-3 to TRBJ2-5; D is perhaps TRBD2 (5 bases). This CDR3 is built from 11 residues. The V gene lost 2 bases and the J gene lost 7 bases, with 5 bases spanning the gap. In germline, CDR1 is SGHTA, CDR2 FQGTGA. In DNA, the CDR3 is TGTGCCAGCAGCTTAGGAGGGACCCAGTACTTC. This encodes CASSLGGTQYF.

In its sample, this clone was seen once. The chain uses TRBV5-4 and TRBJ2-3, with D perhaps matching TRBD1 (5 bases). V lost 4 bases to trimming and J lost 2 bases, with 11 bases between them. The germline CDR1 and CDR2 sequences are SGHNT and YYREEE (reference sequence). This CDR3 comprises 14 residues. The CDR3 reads CASSTDTNTDTQYF. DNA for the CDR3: TGTGCCAGCAGCACGGACACCAACACAGATACGCAGTATTTT. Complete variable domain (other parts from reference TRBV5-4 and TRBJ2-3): ETGVTQSPTHLIKTRGQQVTLRCSSQSGHNTVSWYQQALGQGPQFIFQYYREEENGRGNFPPRFSGLQFPNYSSELNVNALELDDSALYLCASSTDTNTDTQYFGPGTRLTVL.

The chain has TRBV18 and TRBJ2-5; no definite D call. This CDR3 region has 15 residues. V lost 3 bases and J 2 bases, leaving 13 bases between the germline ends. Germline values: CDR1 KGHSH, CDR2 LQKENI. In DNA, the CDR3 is TGTGCCAGCTCACCGAAATCGTCACGACAAGAGACCCAGTACTTC. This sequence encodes CASSPKSSRQETQYF.

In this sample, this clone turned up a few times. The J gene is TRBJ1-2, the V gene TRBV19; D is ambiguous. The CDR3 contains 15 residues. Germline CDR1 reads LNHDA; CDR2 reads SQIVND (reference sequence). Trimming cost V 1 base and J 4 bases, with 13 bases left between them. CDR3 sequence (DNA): TGTGCCAGTAGTATAGTTACTTTTCAAGGCTATGGCTACACCTTC. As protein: CASSIVTFQGYGYTF.

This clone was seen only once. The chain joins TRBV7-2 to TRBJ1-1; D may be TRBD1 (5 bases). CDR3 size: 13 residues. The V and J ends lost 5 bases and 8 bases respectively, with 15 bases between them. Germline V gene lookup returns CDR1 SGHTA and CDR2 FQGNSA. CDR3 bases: TGTGCCAGCAGCCCTTCGACGGGACGGGAAGCTTTCTTT. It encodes CASSPSTGREAFF.

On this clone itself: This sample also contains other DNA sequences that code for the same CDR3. CDR3 in amino acids: CSVGGAMNTEAFF. DNA of the CDR3: TGCAGCGTTGGCGGGGCGATGAACACTGAAGCTTTCTTT. V is TRBV29-1 and J is TRBJ1-1; D is perhaps TRBD1 (5 bases). The CDR3 has 13 residues. The germline V gene encodes CDR1 SQVTM and CDR2 ANQGSEA. V was cut by 4 bases and J by 0 bases, with 9 bases left in between. The variable domain in full, completed from reference TRBV29-1 and TRBJ1-1, reads SAVISQKPSRDICQRGTSLTIQCQVDSQVTMMFWYRQQPGQSLTLIATANQGSEATYESGFVIDKFPISRPNLTFSTLTVSNMSPEDSSIYLCSVGGAMNTEAFFGQGTRLTVV.